This TCR beta chain was recorded in a study of blood T cell repertoires in COVID-19. Study-level information: Samples taken during acute and convalescent COVID-19 were collected in the United States, Italy and Spain. Nucleic acid was either cDNA or gDNA, and it came from T cells, B-cell-depleted T cells, or PBMCs.

TCRdb's table, derived via immunoSEQ multiplex PCR, lists solely in-frame clones and lacks some. This sample yields roughly 250,000 clones, of which around 89% are seen a single time; approximately 0.84% belongs to the top ten. This CDR3 has 15 amino acids. Germline trimming cut 4 bases from V and 4 bases from J; bases unmatched to any gene: 4. The V gene's germline CDR1 is SGHDN and CDR2 FVKESK. The genes are TRBV14 and TRBJ1-6, with 7 bases that match TRBD1. This TCR was recovered from a man aged 25 to 45 with acute or convalescent COVID-19. What was sequenced was peripheral blood. The CDR3 nucleotides are TGTGCCAGCAGCCCCCCGGGACAGTATAATTCACCCCTCCACTTT. This encodes CASSPPGQYNSPLHF.